Shown below are 23 T cell receptor beta chains from a single sample sequenced in a study of shared clonotypes between healthy human individuals. Assay used: immunoSEQ multiplex PCR; TCRdb lists only in-frame clones, some missing. The sample lists over a million clones, around 74% occurring once. The specimen was memory CD4+ T cells sorted from blood. Subset reported: CD45RA-negative fraction. All receptors derive from a man between 18 and 29 years old in good health.

V is TRBV2 and J is TRBJ2-3; 7 bases align to TRBD1. V shed 4 bases, J shed 2 bases, and the junction held 6 bases outside the gene matches. Germline V gene lookup returns CDR1 SNHLY and CDR2 FYNNEI. CDR3 length: 15 amino acids. CDR3 protein: CASSVGQQDTDTQYF. As DNA, the CDR3 is TGTGCCAGCAGTGTGGGACAGCAAGACACAGATACGCAGTATTTT.

The V and J genes are TRBV23-1 and TRBJ2-1; D ambiguous. Being an ORF, TRBV23-1 has a function that is uncertain. V was cut by 0 bases and J by 5 bases, with 5 bases left in between. The CDR3 runs to 13 residues. The chain's CDR3 is CASSQSENNEQFF. CDR3 bases: TGCGCCAGCAGTCAATCTGAGAACAATGAGCAGTTCTTC.

The V and J genes are TRBV18 and TRBJ2-5, with D possibly TRBD1 on 5 matching bases. The V gene lost 1 base and the J gene lost 5 bases, with 14 bases spanning the gap. Germline assignment: CDR1 KGHSH and CDR2 LQKENI. The CDR3 is made up of 15 amino acids. In DNA form, the CDR3 reads TGTGCCAGCTCACCACGGGGCAGGGTTACGGAGACCCAGTACTTC. As protein: CASSPRGRVTETQYF.

The rearrangement links TRBV2 to TRBJ1-3; D ambiguous. CDR1 and CDR2 (germline): SNHLY, FYNNEI. V was shortened by 5 bases and J by 6 bases, with 5 bases between the two germline ends. The CDR3 has 11 residues. The CDR3 DNA follows: TGTGCCAGCAGTACCCTAAACACCATATATTTT. This sequence encodes CASSTLNTIYF.

Details on this clone: The same CDR3 can be traced to other DNA sequences in this sample. This chain uses TRBV11-2 with TRBJ2-1, with 12 bases identical to TRBD2. Germline CDR1 SGHAT, CDR2 FQNNGV. Trimming took 1 base from V and 5 from J; bases not matched to a gene: 0. There are 15 residues in the CDR3. The CDR3 nucleotides are TGTGCCAGCAGCTTAGGGACTAGCGGGAACAATGAGCAGTTCTTC. Its protein is CASSLGTSGNNEQFF.

V is TRBV6-1 and J is TRBJ2-6, with D perhaps TRBD1 or TRBD2 (5 bases each). The germline V gene encodes CDR1 MNHNS and CDR2 SASEGT. V was clipped by 4 bases and J by 2 bases, with 9 bases between them. The CDR3 totals 15 residues. The DNA of the CDR3 is TGTGCCAGCAGTGTTCAGGGAGCTGGGGCCAACGTCCTGACTTTC. The encoded protein is CASSVQGAGANVLTF.

This clone showed up just a few times. V usage is TRBV5-1 and J usage is TRBJ2-7; D gene unclear. Looked up from germline, CDR1 is SGHRS and CDR2 is YFSETQ. The CDR3 length is 12 residues. V was pared by 2 bases and J by 7 bases, with 10 bases between. The CDR3 sequence is CASSFSTTEQYF. CDR3 DNA: TGCGCCAGCAGCTTCTCCACCACGGAGCAGTACTTC.

The rearrangement uses TRBV30 and TRBJ1-5; D not certain. CDR1 is GTSNPN and CDR2 is SVGIG in the germline V gene (reference sequence). V dropped 0 bases and J dropped 5 bases, with 11 bases sitting between them. This CDR3 spans 14 amino acids. CDR3 loop: CAWSVGGYDQPQHF. In DNA form, the CDR3 reads TGTGCCTGGAGTGTAGGAGGGTACGATCAGCCCCAGCATTTT.

The chain uses TRBV7-2 and TRBJ2-1; perhaps TRBD2 as D (5 bases). With 1 base removed from V and 9 bases from J, the gap between germline ends came to 19 bases. This CDR3 has 16 amino acids. Germline CDR1 SGHTA, CDR2 FQGNSA. CDR3 region: CASSLGVGLALGEQFF. The CDR3 DNA is TGTGCCAGCAGCTTAGGCGTAGGGCTAGCTCTCGGTGAGCAGTTCTTC. Combining the CDR3 with reference TRBV7-2 and TRBJ2-1 gives the whole variable domain GAGVSQSPSNKVTEKGKDVELRCDPISGHTALYWYRQSLGQGLEFLIYFQGNSAPDKSGLPSDRFSAERTGGSVSTLTIQRTQQEDSAVYLCASSLGVGLALGEQFFGPGTRLTVL.

Note on this clone: Other DNA sequences of this sample code for an identical CDR3. This chain joins TRBV7-9 and TRBJ2-5, with 7 bases matching TRBD1. There are 14 residues in the CDR3. The V gene's germline CDR1 is SEHNR and CDR2 FQNEAQ (reference sequence). Trimming removed 5 bases from V and 2 bases from J; junction bases left unmatched: 5. The CDR3 DNA reads TGTGCCAGCAGCCTAGGGACAGTTCAAGAGACCCAGTACTTC. This translates into CASSLGTVQETQYF.

The J gene is TRBJ1-5, the V gene TRBV6-5, with a possible D match to TRBD1 (6 bases). CDR1 is MNHEY, CDR2 SVGAGI, per germline. Trimming took off 5 bases at V and 2 bases at J, with 7 bases between the two ends. CDR3 length equals 13 residues. CDR3 residues: CASSKGGNQPQHF. The CDR3 DNA is TGTGCCAGCAGTAAGGGGGGCAATCAGCCCCAGCATTTT.

The CDR3 is CASSFAESHTGELFF. CDR3 DNA sequence: TGCGCCAGCAGCTTCGCCGAATCCCACACCGGGGAGCTGTTTTTT. V gene TRBV5-1 combines with J gene TRBJ2-2; no reliable D call. CDR3 length equals 15 residues. Trimming took 2 bases from V and 3 from J, leaving 11 bases between them. Germline loops: CDR1 SGHRS, CDR2 YFSETQ.

The V and J genes are TRBV7-9 and TRBJ1-5; weak D call: TRBD1 (6 bases). Per germline, CDR1 SEHNR and CDR2 FQNEAQ (reference sequence). The CDR3 is 16 amino acids. V lost 7 bases, J lost 3 bases, and 19 bases lay in between. The CDR3 loop reads CASKTGARGFNQPQHF. In DNA form, the CDR3 reads TGTGCCAGCAAAACCGGGGCCAGGGGCTTCAATCAGCCCCAGCATTTT.

This chain uses TRBV4-3 with TRBJ2-5; TRBD2 might be the D (5 bases). Germline CDR1 and CDR2: LGHNA and YSLEER. CDR3 length equals 15 residues. V was clipped by 4 bases and J by 1 base, with 13 bases between them. The CDR3 region has the DNA TGCGCCAGCAGCCTCATGAGCGGTCCCCAAGAGACCCAGTACTTC. This translates into CASSLMSGPQETQYF.

The chain joins TRBV5-1 to TRBJ1-1, with a possible D match to TRBD1 (5 bases). V dropped 4 bases and J dropped 1 base, with 11 bases sitting between them. The germline V gene has CDR1 SGHRS and CDR2 YFSETQ. The length of the CDR3 is 14 residues. The CDR3 DNA follows: TGCGCCAGCAGCCAGGGACGGACGAACACTGAAGCTTTCTTT. This gives the protein CASSQGRTNTEAFF. The whole variable domain, filled in from reference TRBV5-1 and TRBJ1-1, reads KAGVTQTPRYLIKTRGQQVTLSCSPISGHRSVSWYQQTPGQGLQFLFEYFSETQRNKGNFPGRFSGRQFSNSRSEMNVSTLELGDSALYLCASSQGRTNTEAFFGQGTRLTVV.

The V and J genes are TRBV7-9 and TRBJ2-2; 11 bases map to TRBD2. The CDR3 has 16 amino acids. From germline, CDR1 is SEHNR and CDR2 FQNEAQ (reference sequence). The junction had 2 bases not matched to a gene; V was cut back by 3 bases and J by 2 bases. CDR3 coding DNA: TGTGCCAGCAGCTTGACTAGCGGGGTAAACACCGGGGAGCTGTTTTTT. It translates to CASSLTSGVNTGELFF.

The CDR3 reads CASSLDHGRENIQYF. CDR3 coding DNA: TGTGCCAGCAGCTTAGATCACGGGAGGGAAAACATTCAGTACTTC. V gene TRBV11-2 combines with J gene TRBJ2-4; 8 positions agree with TRBD2. Germline CDR1 is SGHAT and CDR2 is FQNNGV. The CDR3 has 15 residues. Losses at the gene ends were 0 bases for V and 5 bases for J; bases not matched to a gene: 3.

The chain carries TRBV27 and TRBJ1-5, with D perhaps TRBD1 (6 bases). Germline V lookup: CDR1 MNHEY, CDR2 SMNVEV (reference sequence). V was shortened by 3 bases and J by 3 bases, with 21 bases between the two germline ends. There are 18 residues in the CDR3. In DNA form, the CDR3 reads TGTGCCAGCAGTTTGGGCGCGGGGGCGCGGGCCGTCAATCAGCCCCAGCATTTT. Its translation: CASSLGAGARAVNQPQHF.

The chain recombines TRBV5-4 with TRBJ2-1; 13 nucleotides line up with TRBD2. Germline CDR1 reads SGHNT; CDR2 reads YYREEE (reference sequence). Trimming removed 0 bases from V and 6 bases from J; junction bases left unmatched: 3. This CDR3 has 16 residues. Here the CDR3 reads CASSLAGTSGVNEQFF. The CDR3 DNA follows: TGTGCCAGCAGCTTGGCCGGGACTAGCGGGGTCAATGAGCAGTTCTTC.

The chain joins TRBV15 to TRBJ1-2; 11 bases are a match to TRBD1. This CDR3 has 16 amino acids. V lost 6 bases, J lost 1 base, and 7 bases stayed unmatched. Germline lookup yields CDR1 LNHNV and CDR2 YYDKDF (reference sequence). The CDR3 DNA reads TGTGCCACCAGTTCCGGGACAGGGGGTTTTAACTATGGCTACACCTTC. Its protein product is CATSSGTGGFNYGYTF.

The V gene is TRBV9, the J gene TRBJ2-1, with 7 bases that match TRBD2. Trimming at V came to 3 bases and at J to 4 bases, leaving 7 bases not matched to a gene. The germline gives CDR1 SGDLS, CDR2 YYNGEE. This CDR3 is built from 15 residues. CDR3: CASSAASGRYNEQFF. As DNA, the CDR3 is TGTGCCAGCAGCGCGGCTAGCGGTCGTTACAATGAGCAGTTCTTC.

The chain has TRBV14 and TRBJ2-3; D is undetermined. The germline V gene encodes CDR1 SGHDN and CDR2 FVKESK. Trimming stripped 7 bases from V and 4 bases from J, with 9 bases between. The CDR3 consists of 12 residues. The CDR3 sequence is CASNNPPDTQYF. The CDR3 coding sequence is TGTGCCAGCAACAACCCCCCAGATACGCAGTATTTT.

V gene TRBV10-3 combines with J gene TRBJ2-1; TRBD2 matches at 12 bases. The CDR3 extends over 14 amino acids. The V and J ends lost 8 bases and 9 bases, in that order; junction bases with no gene match: 8. Germline CDR1 and CDR2: ENHRY and SYGVKD. The CDR3 nucleotides read TGTGCCATCCAGGGGCTAGCGGGGGGGCTTGAGCAGTTCTTC. This encodes CAIQGLAGGLEQFF.